This T cell receptor beta chain was recorded in a study of T cells after yellow fever vaccination (dated by TCRdb to between 2017 and 2020). The study in broad terms: The SMART-Seq v4 Ultra Low Input RNA kit was used to prepare libraries from fractions with low cell numbers. Two healthy male donors, one aged 18 to 30 and one aged 30 to 40 years, were included in the cohort. Blood samples were taken at several timepoints before and after primary and secondary immunization, and bulk PBMC replicates and cell subsets were isolated. To follow T-cell clones before and after primary and booster YFV17D yellow fever vaccination, bulk TCR alpha and beta repertoires were sequenced over time. What the study reported, not specific to this receptor: After the booster, most clones that had expanded after primary vaccination were detected again (around 97% of CD4 and around nine tenths of CD8), suggesting broad maintenance of memory. Because abundant contaminating clonotypes from the bulk population could be contained in FACS-sorted repertoires, computational filtering was required. A small fraction of clonotypes showed up in both the CD4 and CD8 compartments, probably as a result of convergent recombination. Compared with the primary T-cell response, the secondary T-cell response was weaker but faster, peaking on day 5 rather than day 15. Because the study included only a couple of donors, the extent to which the findings can be generalized is limited.

CDR1 is given as MGHDK and CDR2 as SYGVNS, both from the germline V gene. Counted from cysteine to phenylalanine, this CDR3 has 20 amino acids. Solely the CDR3 DNA is kept, with 60 bases framed from the first base. The germline V and J ends show losses of 6 bases and 8 bases respectively, and no gene match explains 20 bases of the junction. TCR cDNA was made using 5'RACE template switching, a step that added a universal primer site and unique molecular identifiers. Priming for cDNA synthesis came from both the TCR alpha and TCR beta constant segments. Library amplification used two PCR steps, and the second PCR step added sample barcodes and sequencing adapters. Libraries were sequenced on Illumina HiSeq 2500 (2x100 bp) or NovaSeq (2x150 bp). As for the original processing: MIGEC was used to demultiplex reads and collapse the reads into UMI consensus sequences, and MiXCR was used for V(D)J alignment. Clonotypes responding to the vaccine were identified with edgeR on replicate PBMC samples, with the criteria of FDR below 0.01 and a log2 fold change above 5 up to day 15. Bulk clonotypes were assigned CD4 or CD8 identity according to which sequenced CD4 or CD8 repertoire held them at higher abundance. The public reads were quality trimmed at Q25 with fastp and then assembled into clones with MiXCR by TCRdb, keeping productive beta chains. A single entry per CDR3 protein holds the most common genes and DNA from its merged rows. V and J calls and clone size were set by TCRdb, not the authors. The sample profile shows hundreds of thousands of distinct CDR3 sequences; 13% of them were found once. The ten largest clones represent about an eighth of the sample.

On this clonotype: It lacks a known antigen. No base quality values were provided; no much bigger clone lies one nucleotide off.

This specimen's treatment or condition label, per the study, means: live attenuated yellow fever vaccine strain. At each blood-draw timepoint, two biological replicates of bulk PBMCs were collected. A standard Ficoll-Paque protocol was used to isolate PBMCs from peripheral blood. TriZol was used to extract RNA from bulk PBMCs, CD4 and CD8 fractions, and dextramer-positive and dextramer-negative fractions. Sequencing used PBMCs, obtained on the day of the yellow fever booster vaccination. The sequence was collected from a man under 40 who received the YFV17D yellow fever vaccine. The sequence joins TRBV25-1 to TRBJ2-1; 15 central nucleotides agree with TRBD2. The nucleotide sequence is given as TGTGCCAGCAGGAAATACACTGGACTAGCGGGAGGGTCCGGGGTTGATGAGCAGTTCTTC. Its amino acids are CASRKYTGLAGGSGVDEQFF.